This TCR beta chain originates from a study of blood T cell repertoires in COVID-19. Clones were read by immunoSEQ multiplex PCR, and TCRdb kept only the in-frame ones, dropping some. The sample lists approximately 500,000 clones, roughly nine tenths occurring once. The CDR3 is 16 amino acids. Per the germline V gene, CDR1 is MDHEN and CDR2 is SYDVKM. Trimming at V came to 5 bases and at J to 4 bases, leaving 13 bases not matched to a gene. The genes are TRBV28 and TRBJ1-2; 7 nucleotides match TRBD1. The TCR comes from a woman between 45 and 65 years old with COVID-19, enrolled during active disease. The sequenced sample consisted of peripheral blood. The CDR3 bases are TGTGCCAGCAGTACTAGGCGGGACAGCCGAAGCTATGGCTACACCTTC. Encoded protein: CASSTRRDSRSYGYTF.